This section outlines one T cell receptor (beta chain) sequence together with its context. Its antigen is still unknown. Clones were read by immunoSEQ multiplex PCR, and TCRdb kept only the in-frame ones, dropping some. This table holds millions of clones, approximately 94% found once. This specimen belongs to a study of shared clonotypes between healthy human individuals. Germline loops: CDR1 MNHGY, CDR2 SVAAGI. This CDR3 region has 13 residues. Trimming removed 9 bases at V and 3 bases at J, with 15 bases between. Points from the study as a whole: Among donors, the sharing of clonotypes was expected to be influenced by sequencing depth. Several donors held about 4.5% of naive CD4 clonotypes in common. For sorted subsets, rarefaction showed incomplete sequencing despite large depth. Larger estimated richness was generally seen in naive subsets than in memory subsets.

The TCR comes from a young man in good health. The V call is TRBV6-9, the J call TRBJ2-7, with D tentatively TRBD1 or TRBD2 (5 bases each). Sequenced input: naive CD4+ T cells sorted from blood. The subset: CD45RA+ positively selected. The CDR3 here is CARGTGIHYEQYF. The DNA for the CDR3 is TGTGCCAGGGGGACGGGAATCCACTACGAGCAGTACTTC.